These 2 T cell receptor beta chains share one sample of origin, sequenced in a study of T cell repertoires in cytomegalovirus infection. No antigens are known for them. MiXCR, applied by TCRdb to the reads, yields one record per CDR3 protein. The table shows 95,000 to 120,000 distinct CDR3 sequences, with 30% to 35% occurring only once. The sample consisted of CD8+ T cells from cultured PBMCs, taken from culture after CMV antigen stimulation. The receptors stem from a human donor in good health (CMV status not recorded). Some clones in this sample may be carry-over from other donors' samples.

The rearrangement links TRBV4-3 to TRBJ2-1; the D gene is possibly TRBD2 (6 bases). Germline CDR1 reads LGHNA; CDR2 reads YSLEER. Trimming took off 3 bases at V and 3 bases at J, with 12 bases between the two ends. This CDR3 has 15 residues. In DNA, the CDR3 is TGCGCCAGCAGCCACGACCCGGGAGACTACAATGAGCAGTTCTTC. Translated: CASSHDPGDYNEQFF.

This clonotype was seen at least ten times. The chain recombines TRBV11-2 with TRBJ2-7; D is unresolved. Germline V gene sequence: CDR1 SGHAT, CDR2 FQNNGV. Between the trimmed V and J ends, which lost 1 base and 4 bases, there was a span of 11 bases. The CDR3 runs to 14 residues. CDR3 protein: CASSLGGITYEQYF. CDR3 nucleotides: TGTGCCAGCAGCTTAGGGGGAATAACATACGAGCAGTACTTC.